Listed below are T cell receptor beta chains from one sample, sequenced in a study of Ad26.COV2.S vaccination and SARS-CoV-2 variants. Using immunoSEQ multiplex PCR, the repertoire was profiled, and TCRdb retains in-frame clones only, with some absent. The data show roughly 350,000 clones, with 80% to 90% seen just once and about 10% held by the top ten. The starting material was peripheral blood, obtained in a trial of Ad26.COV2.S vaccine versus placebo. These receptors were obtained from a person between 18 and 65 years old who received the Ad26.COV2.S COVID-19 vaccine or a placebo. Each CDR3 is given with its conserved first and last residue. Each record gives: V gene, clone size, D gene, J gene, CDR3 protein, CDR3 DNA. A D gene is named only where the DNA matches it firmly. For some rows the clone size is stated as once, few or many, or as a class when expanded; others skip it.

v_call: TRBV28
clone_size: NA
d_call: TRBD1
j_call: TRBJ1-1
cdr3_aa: CASSSDREGLSAEAFF
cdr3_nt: TGTGCCAGCAGCAGTGACAGGGAGGGATTGAGCGCTGAAGCTTTCTTT

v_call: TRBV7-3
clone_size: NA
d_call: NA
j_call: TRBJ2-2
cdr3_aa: CASSLLNTGELFF
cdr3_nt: TGTGCCAGCAGCTTACTTAACACCGGGGAGCTGTTTTTT

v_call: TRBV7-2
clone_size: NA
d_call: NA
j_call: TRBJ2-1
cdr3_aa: CASSFSDLDKTEQFF
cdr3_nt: TGTGCCAGCAGCTTTAGTGACCTAGATAAGACTGAGCAGTTCTTC

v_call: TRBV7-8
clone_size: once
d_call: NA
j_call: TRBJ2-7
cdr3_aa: CASSLYGGYNYEQYF
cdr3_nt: TGTGCCAGCAGCTTATACGGGGGCTATAACTACGAGCAGTACTTC

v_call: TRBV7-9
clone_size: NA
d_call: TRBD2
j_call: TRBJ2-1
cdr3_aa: CASSPRSGRAADEQFF
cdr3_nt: TGTGCCAGCAGTCCACGTAGCGGGAGGGCCGCGGATGAGCAGTTCTTC

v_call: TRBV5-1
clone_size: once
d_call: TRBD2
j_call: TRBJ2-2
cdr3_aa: CASSFLPSGAGTGELFF
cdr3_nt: TGCGCCAGCAGCTTCCTCCCGAGCGGGGCCGGCACCGGGGAGCTGTTTTTT

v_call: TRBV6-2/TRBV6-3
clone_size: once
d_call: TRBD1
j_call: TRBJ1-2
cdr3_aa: CASSYEQGTSGYTF
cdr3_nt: TGTGCCAGCAGTTACGAACAGGGGACGAGTGGCTACACCTTC

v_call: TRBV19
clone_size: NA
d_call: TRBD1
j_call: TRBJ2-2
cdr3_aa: CASSIEAWARGHNTGELFF
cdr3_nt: TGTGCCAGTAGTATAGAGGCGTGGGCCAGGGGGCACAACACCGGGGAGCTGTTTTTT

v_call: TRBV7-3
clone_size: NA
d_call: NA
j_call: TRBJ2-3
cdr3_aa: CASSLLESDTQYF
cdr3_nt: TGTGCCAGCAGCTTACTGGAGTCAGATACGCAGTATTTT

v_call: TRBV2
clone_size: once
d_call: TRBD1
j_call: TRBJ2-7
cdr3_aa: CASEGGDRVSYEQYF
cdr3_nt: TGTGCCAGCGAGGGGGGGGACAGGGTGTCCTACGAGCAGTACTTC

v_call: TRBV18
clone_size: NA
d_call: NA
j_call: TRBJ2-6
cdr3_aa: CASSPPRRGKLLSNSGANVLTF
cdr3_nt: TGTGCCAGCTCACCACCTCGTAGGGGGAAACTCCTAAGTAATTCTGGGGCCAACGTCCTGACTTTC

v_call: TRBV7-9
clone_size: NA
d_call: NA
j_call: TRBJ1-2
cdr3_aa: CASSHTKDGWHGYTF
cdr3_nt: TGTGCCAGCAGCCATACAAAAGATGGTTGGCATGGCTACACCTTC

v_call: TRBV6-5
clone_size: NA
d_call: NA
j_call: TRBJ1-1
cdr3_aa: CASSLGRRDEAFF
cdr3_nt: TGTGCCAGCAGTTTGGGAAGAAGGGATGAAGCTTTCTTT

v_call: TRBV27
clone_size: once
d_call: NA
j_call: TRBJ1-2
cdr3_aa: CASSSQGMGYGYTF
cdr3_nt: TGTGCCAGCAGTTCGCAGGGGATGGGGTATGGCTACACCTTC

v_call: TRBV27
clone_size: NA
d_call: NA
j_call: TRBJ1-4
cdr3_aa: CASSLRLSDEKLFF
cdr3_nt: TGTGCCAGCAGTTTAAGGCTTAGCGATGAAAAACTGTTTTTT

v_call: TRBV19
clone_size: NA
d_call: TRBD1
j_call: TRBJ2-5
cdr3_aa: CASSMQGARETQYF
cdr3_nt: TGTGCCAGTAGTATGCAGGGGGCGCGGGAGACCCAGTACTTC

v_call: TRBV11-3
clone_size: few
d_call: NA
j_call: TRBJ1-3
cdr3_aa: CASSLDGDSGNTIYF
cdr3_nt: TGTGCCAGCAGCTTAGACGGTGACTCTGGAAACACCATATATTTT

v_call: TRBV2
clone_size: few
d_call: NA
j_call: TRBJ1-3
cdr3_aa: CASSGQIGNTIYF
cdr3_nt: TGTGCCAGCAGTGGGCAGATTGGAAACACCATATATTTT

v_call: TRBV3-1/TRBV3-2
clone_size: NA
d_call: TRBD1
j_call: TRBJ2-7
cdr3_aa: CASSRDRGTSYEQYF
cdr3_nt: TGTGCCAGCAGCCGCGACAGGGGGACATCCTACGAGCAGTACTTC

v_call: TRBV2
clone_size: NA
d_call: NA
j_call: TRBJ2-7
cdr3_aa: CASTSWGGTYEQYF
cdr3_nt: TGTGCCAGCACTTCATGGGGCGGTACGTACGAGCAGTACTTC

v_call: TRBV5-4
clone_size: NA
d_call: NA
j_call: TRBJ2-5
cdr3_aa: CASSLGGSQETQYF
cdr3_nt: TGTGCCAGCAGCTTGGGTGGCAGCCAAGAGACCCAGTACTTC

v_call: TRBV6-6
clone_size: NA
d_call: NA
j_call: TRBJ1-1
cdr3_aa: CASSYAPGAFF
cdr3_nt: TGTGCCAGCAGTTATGCCCCCGGGGCTTTCTTT

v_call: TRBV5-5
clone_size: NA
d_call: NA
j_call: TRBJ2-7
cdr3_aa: CASSGSRVRDEQYF
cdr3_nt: TGTGCCAGCAGCGGAAGCAGGGTTCGGGACGAGCAGTACTTC

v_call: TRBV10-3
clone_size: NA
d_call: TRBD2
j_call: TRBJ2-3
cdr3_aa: CAISEAKPAGRTDTQYF
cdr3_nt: TGTGCCATCAGTGAGGCTAAGCCAGCGGGAAGAACAGATACGCAGTATTTT

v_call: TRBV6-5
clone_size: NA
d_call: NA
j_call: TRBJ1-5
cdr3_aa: CASSSPGQPQHF
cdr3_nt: TGTGCCAGCAGTTCCCCAGGTCAGCCCCAGCATTTT

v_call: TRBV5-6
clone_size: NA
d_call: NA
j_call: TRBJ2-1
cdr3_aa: CASSLGDIQFF
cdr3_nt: TGTGCCAGCAGCTTGGGGGATATACAGTTCTTC

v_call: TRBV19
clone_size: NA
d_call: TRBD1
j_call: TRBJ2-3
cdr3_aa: CASSRGQGGDTQYF
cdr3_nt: TGTGCCAGTAGTCGTGGACAGGGAGGAGATACGCAGTATTTT

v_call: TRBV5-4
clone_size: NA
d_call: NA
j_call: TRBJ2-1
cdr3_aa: CASTGTTYNEEQFF
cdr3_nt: TGTGCCAGCACCGGGACGACTTACAATGAAGAGCAGTTCTTC

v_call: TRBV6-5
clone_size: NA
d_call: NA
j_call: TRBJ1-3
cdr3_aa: CASRPQVYSGNTIYF
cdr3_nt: TGTGCCAGCAGACCACAGGTGTACTCTGGAAACACCATATATTTT

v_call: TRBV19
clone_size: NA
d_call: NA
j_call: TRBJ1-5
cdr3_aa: CASKEGGGSNQPQHF
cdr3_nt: TGTGCCAGTAAGGAGGGTGGTGGAAGCAATCAGCCCCAGCATTTT

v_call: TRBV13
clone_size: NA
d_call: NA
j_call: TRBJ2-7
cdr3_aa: CASSPRDFSYEQYF
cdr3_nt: TGTGCCAGCAGCCCCCGGGACTTCTCCTACGAGCAGTACTTC

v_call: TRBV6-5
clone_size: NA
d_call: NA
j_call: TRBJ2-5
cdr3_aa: CASSYLETQYF
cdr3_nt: TGTGCCAGCAGTTACCTGGAGACCCAGTACTTC

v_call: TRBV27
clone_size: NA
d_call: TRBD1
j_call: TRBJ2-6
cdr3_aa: CASSSRTGVVLGANVLTF
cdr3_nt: TGTGCCAGCAGTTCCCGGACAGGGGTGGTGTTAGGGGCCAACGTCCTGACTTTC

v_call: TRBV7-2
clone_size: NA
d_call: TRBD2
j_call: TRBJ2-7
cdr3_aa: CASSFQPLAGKSGEQYF
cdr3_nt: TGTGCCAGCAGCTTCCAACCCCTAGCGGGAAAGAGCGGCGAGCAGTACTTC

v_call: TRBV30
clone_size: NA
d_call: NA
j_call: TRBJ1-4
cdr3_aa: CAWNLGGEKLFF
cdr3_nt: TGTGCCTGGAATCTGGGGGGCGAAAAACTGTTTTTT

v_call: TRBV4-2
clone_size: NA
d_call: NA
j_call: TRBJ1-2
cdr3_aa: CASSQRWGGENSNYGYTF
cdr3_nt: TGTGCCAGCAGCCAACGTTGGGGGGGCGAAAATTCAAACTATGGCTACACCTTC

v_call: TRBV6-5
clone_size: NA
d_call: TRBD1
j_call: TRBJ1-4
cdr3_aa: CASRDRGRSEKLFF
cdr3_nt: TGTGCCAGCAGGGACAGGGGGCGAAGCGAAAAACTGTTTTTT

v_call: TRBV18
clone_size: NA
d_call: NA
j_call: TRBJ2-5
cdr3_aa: CASSRGTRETQYF
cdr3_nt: TGTGCCAGCTCACGGGGGACCAGGGAGACCCAGTACTTC

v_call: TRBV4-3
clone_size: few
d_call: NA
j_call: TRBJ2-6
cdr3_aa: CASSPREGDGANVLTF
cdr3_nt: TGCGCCAGCAGCCCTAGGGAGGGGGATGGGGCCAACGTCCTGACTTTC

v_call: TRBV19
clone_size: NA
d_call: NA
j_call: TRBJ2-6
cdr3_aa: CASSHKGRYLSGANVLTF
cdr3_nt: TGTGCCAGTAGTCACAAGGGCAGATACCTCTCTGGGGCCAACGTCCTGACTTTC

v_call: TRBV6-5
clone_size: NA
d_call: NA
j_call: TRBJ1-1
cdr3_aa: CATGLRAMNTEAFF
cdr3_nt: TGTGCCACCGGTTTACGGGCCATGAACACTGAAGCTTTCTTT

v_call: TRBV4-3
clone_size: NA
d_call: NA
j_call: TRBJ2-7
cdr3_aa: CASSQDLWTSIGEQYF
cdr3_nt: TGCGCCAGCAGCCAAGATCTTTGGACATCTATTGGCGAGCAGTACTTC

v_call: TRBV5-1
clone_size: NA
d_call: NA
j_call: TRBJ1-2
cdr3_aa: CASGPGQGGGYTF
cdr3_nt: TGCGCCAGTGGGCCGGGGCAGGGAGGTGGCTACACCTTC

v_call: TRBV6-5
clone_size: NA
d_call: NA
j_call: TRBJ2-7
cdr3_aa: CASRNRVSYEQYF
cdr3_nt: TGTGCCAGCAGGAACAGGGTTAGTTACGAGCAGTACTTC

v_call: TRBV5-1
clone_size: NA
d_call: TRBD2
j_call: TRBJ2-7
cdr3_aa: CASSKGGGRLAGTYEQYF
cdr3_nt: TGCGCCAGCAGTAAAGGGGGCGGGAGACTAGCGGGGACCTACGAGCAGTACTTC

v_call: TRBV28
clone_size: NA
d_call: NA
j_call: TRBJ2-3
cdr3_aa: CASSLWADTQYF
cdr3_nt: TGTGCCAGCAGTTTATGGGCAGATACGCAGTATTTT

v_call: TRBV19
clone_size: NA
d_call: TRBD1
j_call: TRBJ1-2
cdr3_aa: CASSPTGWDGYTF
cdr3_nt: TGTGCCAGTAGCCCGACAGGGTGGGATGGCTACACCTTC

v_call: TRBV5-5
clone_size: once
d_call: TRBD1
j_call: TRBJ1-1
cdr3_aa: CASSSSTQGSTEAFF
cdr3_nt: TGTGCCAGCAGCTCGTCCACACAGGGGAGCACTGAAGCTTTCTTT

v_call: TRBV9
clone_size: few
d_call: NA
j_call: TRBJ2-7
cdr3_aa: CASSESATGAYEQYF
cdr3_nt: TGTGCCAGCAGCGAATCGGCTACCGGAGCCTACGAGCAGTACTTC

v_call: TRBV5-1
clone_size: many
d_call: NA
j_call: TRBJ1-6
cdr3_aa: CASSLEGTDTLTLHF
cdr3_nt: TGCGCCAGCAGCTTGGAAGGGACGGACACGCTCACCCTCCACTTT

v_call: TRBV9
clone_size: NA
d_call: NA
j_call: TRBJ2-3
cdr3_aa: CASSVGGITDTQYF
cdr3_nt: TGTGCCAGCAGCGTAGGCGGGATCACAGATACGCAGTATTTT